This TCR beta chain is drawn from a study of circulating and synovial CD4+ cells in juvenile arthritis. To note about this clone: Its antigen remains unknown. Germline and junction disagree at one end, which may indicate a read error.

Libraries were prepared by immunoSEQ multiplex PCR; TCRdb keeps only in-frame clonotypes and omits some of them. Of 3,200 or so clones listed, about four fifths are singletons. Study outcomes and limitations: Circulating pathogenic-like and bulk T cells looked alike by Vbeta family usage. CPL and bulk CD4 samples differed at least tenfold in T cell genomes. Shared-clonotype fractions with synovium likely underestimate full repertoire overlap.

Donors were patients with active juvenile idiopathic arthritis. Germline V gene lookup returns CDR1 KGHSH and CDR2 LQKENI. The CDR3 sequence is 14 residues long. The sequenced sample consisted of CD4+ T cells from synovial fluid. This TCR came from a human donor with juvenile idiopathic arthritis. The chain uses TRBV18 and TRBJ1-2, with 12 nucleotides matching TRBD1. The CDR3 DNA reads as TGTGCCAGCTCCTGGGACAGGGGGCCAGAGGGCTACCCCTTC. As protein: CASSWDRGPEGYPF.